This TCR beta chain stems from a study of regulatory T cells in long-lasting Graves disease. Study conclusions and caveats: Newly diagnosed Graves' patients exceeded persistent ones in TCR diversity.

Time point described: persistent/refractory GD, antithyroid drugs over 5 years with positive TRAb. There was RNA extracted from PBMCs, and the TCR library was made from it. iRepertoire HTBI primers and Arm-PCR of CDR3 regions built TCR beta libraries. TCRdb independently ran MiXCR on the multiplex PCR reads; one entry per CDR3 protein. The sample consists of fewer than 550,000 distinct CDR3 sequences, 20% to 25% of them appearing once. CDR3 length equals 14 residues. Deletions cut 1 base from V and 4 bases from J, with 7 bases between. The germline gives CDR1 SEHNR, CDR2 FQNEAQ (reference sequence). There are a few counts of this clonotype. Its antigen is still unknown.

Sequencing was performed on peripheral blood mononuclear cells (PBMCs), taken when the disease was refractory, from a patient treated with antithyroid drugs. The receptor's source is a female donor with Graves disease. The V gene is TRBV7-9, the J gene TRBJ2-2; D uncertain. The CDR3 region has the DNA TGTGCCAGCAGCTTAGGGGCGATCACCGGGGAGCTGTTTTTT. The encoded protein is CASSLGAITGELFF.